The T cell receptor beta chain described here comes from a study of T cell clusters in autoimmune cytopenias. Study-wide findings and caveats: Primary autoimmune cytopenia patients appeared to lack physiological T cell clusters present in healthy donors. TRB repertoire shifts in secondary cytopenia and chronic lymphocytic leukemia mostly reflected lymphoma, not autoimmunity.

Some 38,000 genome equivalents of blood DNA were amplified for TRB. With respect to this clonotype: Its antigen remains unidentified.

One tube held mixed TRB-A and TRB-B primer pools for touch-down PCR. TCRdb reanalyzed the multiplex PCR reads and collapses them to one entry per CDR3 protein, without DNA. The repertoire table contains under 6,500 distinct CDR3 sequences. These data were likewise used in another study, on T cell repertoires in aging, cancer and after chemotherapy. From that report: Clear clonal overlap appeared across healthy donor samples taken over several months to years. Rebound thymic output was suggested by rising median generation probability during chemotherapy in each cancer cohort.

The receptor's source is a human donor in good health. Sequencing was carried out using peripheral blood.

CDR3 protein: CASSYGQGGYTF. This chain connects TRBV6-2 or TRBV6-3 to TRBJ1-2. Germline lookup yields CDR1 MNHEY and CDR2 SVGEGT. The length of the CDR3 is 12 residues.